This T cell receptor (beta chain) comes out of a study of spatial heterogeneity in lung cancer. The CDR3 has 14 residues. Germline CDR1 SGHRS, CDR2 YFSETQ. With 0 bases removed from V and 5 bases from J, the gap between germline ends came to 10 bases. TCRdb re-called the 5' RACE reads through MiXCR, storing one row per CDR3 protein. Altogether roughly 91,000 distinct CDR3 sequences are present, approximately 20% being singletons, with the ten largest covering 6.2%. The time point: sample taken at primary tumor resection. The input material, whole RNA from tumor, nontumor lung or frozen PBMC, was sequenced unsorted.

The sequence was collected from a male donor with early-stage non-small cell lung cancer. Here the sequenced sample was PBMCs, taken at surgery. The chain joins TRBV5-1 to TRBJ2-3, with TRBD2 as a possible D gene (5 bases). The DNA of the CDR3 is TGCGCCAGCAGCTTGGACGGGGTAGGAGATACGCAGTATTTT. Translation gives CASSLDGVGDTQYF.